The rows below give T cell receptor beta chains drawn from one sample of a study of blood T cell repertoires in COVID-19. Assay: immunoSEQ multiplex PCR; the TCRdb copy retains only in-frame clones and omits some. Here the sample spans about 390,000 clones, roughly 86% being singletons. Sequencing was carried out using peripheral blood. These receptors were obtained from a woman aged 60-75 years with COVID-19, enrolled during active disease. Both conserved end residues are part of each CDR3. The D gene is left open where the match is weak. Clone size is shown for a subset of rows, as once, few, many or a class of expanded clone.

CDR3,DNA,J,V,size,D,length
CASGPPTGSPVGNQPQHF,TGTGCTAGTGGTCCGCCGACAGGGAGTCCGGTAGGAAATCAGCCCCAGCATTTT,TRBJ1-5,TRBV12-5,once,TRBD1,18
CASSIMNDRGSLYF,TGTGCCAGTAGTATTATGAACGACAGGGGATCCTTGTACTTC,TRBJ2-5,TRBV19,NA,TRBD1,14
CASSERNGNTIYF,TGTGCCAGCAGTGAGCGCAATGGAAACACCATATATTTT,TRBJ1-3,TRBV2,NA,NA,13
CSAKTGGGYTF,TGCAGTGCAAAAACAGGGGGTGGCTACACCTTC,TRBJ1-2,TRBV20-1,NA,TRBD1,11
CASSLAGRGLYNEQFF,TGTGCCAGCAGCTTGGCTGGGCGGGGGCTTTACAATGAGCAGTTCTTC,TRBJ2-1,TRBV5-4,NA,NA,16
CASSIGTGNTEAFF,TGTGCCAGCAGCATCGGGACAGGAAACACTGAAGCTTTCTTT,TRBJ1-1,TRBV7-9,NA,TRBD1,14
CASSDPGLAGDTGELFF,TGCGCCAGCAGCGACCCGGGACTAGCGGGGGACACCGGGGAGCTGTTTTTT,TRBJ2-2,TRBV5-1,NA,TRBD2,17
CASSPEDRGNTEAFF,TGCGCCAGCAGCCCTGAGGACAGGGGGAACACTGAAGCTTTCTTT,TRBJ1-1,TRBV5-1,NA,TRBD1,15
CASSSGDGTSGGYEQYF,TGCGCCAGCAGCTCCGGCGACGGGACTAGCGGGGGATACGAGCAGTACTTC,TRBJ2-7,TRBV5-1,NA,TRBD2,17
CSARDPPRTFF,TGCAGTGCTAGAGATCCGCCGCGGACTTTCTTT,TRBJ1-1,TRBV20-1,NA,NA,11
CSAHRVGGYTF,TGCAGTGCCCACAGGGTCGGTGGCTACACCTTC,TRBJ1-2,TRBV20-1,NA,NA,11
CASSTLTGGEGYTF,TGTGCCAGCAGCACGCTGACAGGGGGCGAGGGCTACACCTTC,TRBJ1-2,TRBV9,NA,TRBD1,14
CASSPDSNYGYTF,TGTGCCAGCAGTCCCGACAGTAACTATGGCTACACCTTC,TRBJ1-2,TRBV2,NA,NA,13
CASSQGHAVTYEQYF,TGTGCCAGCAGCCAAGGTCACGCAGTAACCTACGAGCAGTACTTC,TRBJ2-7,TRBV14,NA,NA,15
CASSGRRLAVTFEETQYF,TGTGCCAGCAGTGGACGGCGGCTAGCGGTCACCTTCGAGGAGACCCAGTACTTC,TRBJ2-5,TRBV2,NA,TRBD2,18
CASSSTALSGTGGSYEQYF,TGTGCCAGCTCATCTACCGCTCTATCCGGGACAGGGGGCTCCTACGAGCAGTACTTC,TRBJ2-7,TRBV18,NA,TRBD1,19
CASSPYTGTGGGPTEAFF,TGTGCCAGCAGCCCATACACCGGGACAGGGGGCGGCCCCACTGAAGCTTTCTTT,TRBJ1-1,TRBV7-9,NA,TRBD1,18
CASSYSGHPTNEKLFF,TGTGCCAGCAGTTACTCGGGCCACCCAACTAATGAAAAACTGTTTTTT,TRBJ1-4,TRBV6-5,NA,NA,16
CASKTGTYNYGYTF,TGTGCCAGCAAGACCGGGACTTATAACTATGGCTACACCTTC,TRBJ1-2,TRBV2,once,NA,14
CATSDQGHPNTEAFF,TGTGCCACCAGTGACCAAGGACACCCGAACACTGAAGCTTTCTTT,TRBJ1-1,TRBV24-1,NA,NA,15
CASSLYRQGAAGELFF,TGTGCCAGCAGTTTATATCGGCAGGGGGCGGCCGGGGAGCTGTTTTTT,TRBJ2-2,TRBV28,NA,TRBD1,16